Included here is one TCR beta chain sequence, with context. This clone was observed many times. The specificity of this receptor is unknown. The CDR3 goes on 3 residues after the read ends, and that part is filled in from the germline J gene. CDR1 SQVTM and CDR2 ANQGSEA were looked up in the germline V gene. Including the terminal cysteine and phenylalanine, the CDR3 comprises 13 residues. The 30 bases shown cover part of the CDR3, and their frame starts at base 1. V loses 7 bases, J loses 5 bases, and the germline ends lie 15 bases apart. The data were taken from a study of T cell clonality in common variable immunodeficiency (dated by TCRdb to the mid-2010s). What the research found in general, with its limitations: Despite equal DNA input, controls averaged approximately 88,000 unique sequences per sample versus about 31,547 in CVID samples. Patient heterogeneity within the CVID cohort put limits on correlating repertoire features with clinical complications. CVID subjects shared fewer TCRbeta clones with each other than healthy controls did (p < 0.0001). CVID TCRbeta sequences were reported to have fewer deletions and N-nucleotide insertions and to lack highly modified clones with 13 or more V deletions. It was noted by the authors that sequencing of the repertoires of T cell subpopulations would be needed to clarify the cause of the increased clonality in CVID. TCRbeta clonality was higher in CVID subjects than in healthy controls (t-test p = 0.018), and the increase was most characteristic of about a third of subjects.

Standard criteria, namely reduction of serum IgG, IgA and/or IgM below the normal range together with specific antibody deficiency, were applied for the diagnosis of CVID. There were around 46 subjects in the CVID group (around 15 female and approximately 30 male), ranging in age from about 9 to 65 years, with a mean age of around 40. Most CVID patients and most healthy controls were of Caucasian heritage. At the time of study participation, every CVID subject had been on replacement immunoglobulin therapy for at least one year. At the time of blood collection, no CVID subject was ill or was being treated with immunomodulatory or immunosuppressive medication. Heparinized peripheral whole blood samples of about 5 to 8.5 ml were collected from each donor. TCRbeta CDR3 repertoires were sequenced from genomic DNA of adults with common variable immune deficiency (CVID) and healthy adult controls. Diluted blood was density-centrifuged over Hypaque 1077 or Ficoll-Paque to isolate peripheral blood mononuclear cells. Genomic DNA was obtained from unsorted mononuclear cells using either Qiagen column purification or a centrifugation-based method.

For sequencing input, CVID and control samples contributed equivalent amounts of genomic DNA. For every sample, a 60 bp segment covering the rearranged TCRbeta CDR3 region was amplified and then sequenced. The immunoSEQ assay, a bias-corrected multiplex PCR combined with high-throughput sequencing, was used to amplify TCRbeta. On the study's bioinformatics: Every unique nucleotide sequence was considered a clone and was annotated with V, D and J genes, copy number and frequency. Sequences were labeled productive if in frame, and non-productive if out of frame or containing stop codons. Clonality was calculated from Shannon's entropy as previously described. Mean CDR3 Kyte-Doolittle hydropathy was derived from the predicted amino acid sequences of productive clones. Scaled V gene usage was hierarchically clustered using Manhattan distance and complete linkage with the R hclust function. To assess clone sharing by CDR3 amino acid sequence, 12 repertoires per group were resampled over 100 rounds. The repertoires were searched for around 65 published EBV-specific and roughly 230 published CMV-specific TCRbeta sequences. After a couple of CVID samples that produced fewer than 10,000 sequences were dropped from the analysis, roughly 42 CVID repertoires remained. The immuneACCESS repertoire file appears here via TCRdb, limited to in-frame rearrangements. These files lack a portion of the clones; in checked studies, under half of the deficit traces to unresolved V genes, and the cause of the others is not known. D and trimming were read from the DNA, whereas the V and J calls and clone size are those reported in that table. Here the sample lists around 33,000 clones, none seen once only. The biggest ten clones account for around 30% of the sample.

The source of this sequence is a human donor with common variable immunodeficiency. Sequencing was carried out using peripheral blood mononuclear cells. Rearrangement joined TRBV29-1 to TRBJ2-1, and the D gene may be TRBD1, 6 bases matching. The CDR3 DNA, read in part, is TGCAGCGGTGCCAGGGGCTCGAACAATGAG. It translates to CSGARGSNNE. From start to end, the CDR3 is CSGARGSNNEQFF.